This T cell receptor beta chain was sequenced for a study of OX40 agonist ivuxolimab in advanced cancers. At the level of the study: Averaging about 60 years in age, with a range of roughly 23 to 85, the cohort was about 86% male.

The table lists this clone with a few counts. Antigen specificity is unknown. Points from the study as a whole: CD4+ T cells averaged fewer expanded clones than CD8+ T cells. Circulating CD4+ and CD8+ T cells showed clonal expansion by week 6 at 0.1 to 3.0 mg/kg.

Trimming at V came to 11 bases and at J to 6 bases, leaving 8 bases not matched to a gene. The CDR3 totals 12 residues. Germline CDR1 is MDHEN and CDR2 is SYDVKM. The repertoire was sequenced with immunoSEQ multiplex PCR; TCRdb's copy has only in-frame clones and lacks some. The sample includes 75,000 to 80,000 clones, about four fifths of them seen just once. Sample: CD4+ or CD8+ T cells sorted from blood, taken in a trial of the OX40 agonist ivuxolimab. This TCR came from an adult with an advanced solid tumor such as melanoma, head and neck, liver or kidney cancer. This chain connects TRBV28 to TRBJ1-2; 8 bases are shared with TRBD1. CDR3 in DNA: TGTGCCGTGCCGACAGGGGTGAATGGCTACACCTTC. It yields the protein CAVPTGVNGYTF.